The clone carrying this T cell receptor beta chain was seen only a few times. Looked up from germline, CDR1 is SGHRS and CDR2 is YFSETQ. The CDR3 contains 13 residues. V was cut by 7 bases and J by 0 bases, with 8 bases left in between. Full-length variable regions came from constant-region reverse primers plus semi-nested Nested Universal Primer A PCR. TCRdb fed the 5' RACE reads into MiXCR, producing one record per CDR3 protein. The repertoire includes 30,000 or so distinct CDR3 sequences, roughly 24% of them detected once, and roughly 4.5% sits in the top ten. The sequence came from a female donor with breast cancer. The chain couples TRBV5-1 to TRBJ2-1; D gene unclear. The sequenced sample consisted of memory CD4+ T cells sorted from blood. Specified subset: memory CD4+ T cells, CD4+CD45RO+CD25-. The CDR3 loop reads CASGASSYNEQFF. The CDR3 nucleotides are TGCGCCAGCGGTGCGAGCTCCTACAATGAGCAGTTCTTC. Based on the CDR3 plus reference TRBV5-1 and TRBJ2-1, the full variable domain is KAGVTQTPRYLIKTRGQQVTLSCSPISGHRSVSWYQQTPGQGLQFLFEYFSETQRNKGNFPGRFSGRQFSNSRSEMNVSTLELGDSALYLCASGASSYNEQFFGPGTRLTVL.